This T cell receptor beta chain is from a study of blood T cell repertoires in COVID-19. About the study: Sites in the United States, Italy and Spain provided acute and convalescent COVID-19 samples. Sample material is recorded as cDNA or gDNA derived from T cells, B-cell-depleted T cells, or PBMCs.

CDR1 is SGHNT, CDR2 YYREEE, per germline (reference sequence). This CDR3 region has 18 residues. Trimming removed 0 bases at V and 4 bases at J, with 22 bases between. Authors' processing steps: Reference gene primer amplification in the assay estimated nucleated cell counts. TCRdb's table, derived via immunoSEQ multiplex PCR, lists solely in-frame clones and lacks some. That table furnishes V, J and clone size, whereas the DNA furnished D and trimming. The repertoire has 250,000 to 300,000 clones, around 86% of them found once; the top ten carry just under 3%. Sequenced input: peripheral blood. This chain links TRBV5-4 with TRBJ1-2; perhaps TRBD1 as D (6 bases). This sequence originates from an older woman with active or convalescent COVID-19. In DNA, the CDR3 is TGTGCCAGCAGCTTGGGGGCTCACCGGGACACGGGGGGCTATGGCTACACCTTC. This gives the protein CASSLGAHRDTGGYGYTF.